The clone carrying this T cell receptor (beta chain) was counted once. This sample stems from a study of blood T cell repertoires in COVID-19. As for the study in general: Samples came from the United States, Italy and Spain, spanning acute and convalescent COVID-19. PBMCs, B-cell-depleted T cells, or T cells provided the cDNA or gDNA that made up the material.

This CDR3 contains 17 residues. Losses at the gene ends were 4 bases for V and 5 bases for J; bases not matched to a gene: 11. From germline, CDR1 is SGHDT and CDR2 YYEEEE. Authors' processing steps: Reference gene primer amplification in the assay estimated nucleated cell counts. Repertoires were generated with immunoSEQ multiplex PCR, while TCRdb's copy carries only in-frame clones and drops some. V and J calls and clone size come straight from that table; D and trimming were deduced from the DNA. The sample lists 80,000 to 100,000 clones; roughly 96% were seen once. The TCR sequence derives from a human donor with active COVID-19. The donor label of this sample is uncertain. The chain couples TRBV5-6 to TRBJ2-3, with 12 bases fitting TRBD2. The specimen sequenced was peripheral blood. The CDR3 DNA is TGTGCCAGCAGCCCAACCTCGACTAGCGGGAGAAAAGATACGCAGTATTTT. This encodes CASSPTSTSGRKDTQYF.